This T cell receptor (beta chain) was captured in a study of Ad26.COV2.S vaccination and SARS-CoV-2 variants. Background on the study: The study gave Ad26.COV2.S intramuscularly, once or twice 56 days apart.

Remarks on this clone: The target antigen is unknown.

The protocol was immunoSEQ multiplex PCR, while the TCRdb copy is restricted to in-frame clones and leaves out a portion. This table holds 350,000 to 500,000 clones, 88% found once. Treatment noted: around 19 received Ad26.COV2.S at low or high dose, single or two shots; about 5 received placebo; per-sample allocation not given. Day 63 after the first vaccine or placebo injection was the time point for sampling. There are 13 residues in the CDR3. Germline V gene data show CDR1 as MDHEN and CDR2 as SYDVKM. Trimming cost V 3 bases and J 9 bases, with 14 bases left between them. Whole-study results and caveats: Vaccine recipients posted higher spike-specific TCR breadth than their placebo counterparts. Recipients of vaccine and of placebo showed similar breadth of their non-spike TCR repertoires.

The TCR comes from a person aged 18-60 years who received the Ad26.COV2.S COVID-19 vaccine or a placebo. The sample was peripheral blood, taken in a trial of Ad26.COV2.S vaccine versus placebo. The V and J genes are TRBV28 and TRBJ2-5; D call uncertain. This CDR3 reads CASSFFSEAAQYF. The CDR3 region has the DNA TGTGCCAGCAGTTTTTTCTCAGAGGCGGCCCAGTACTTC.